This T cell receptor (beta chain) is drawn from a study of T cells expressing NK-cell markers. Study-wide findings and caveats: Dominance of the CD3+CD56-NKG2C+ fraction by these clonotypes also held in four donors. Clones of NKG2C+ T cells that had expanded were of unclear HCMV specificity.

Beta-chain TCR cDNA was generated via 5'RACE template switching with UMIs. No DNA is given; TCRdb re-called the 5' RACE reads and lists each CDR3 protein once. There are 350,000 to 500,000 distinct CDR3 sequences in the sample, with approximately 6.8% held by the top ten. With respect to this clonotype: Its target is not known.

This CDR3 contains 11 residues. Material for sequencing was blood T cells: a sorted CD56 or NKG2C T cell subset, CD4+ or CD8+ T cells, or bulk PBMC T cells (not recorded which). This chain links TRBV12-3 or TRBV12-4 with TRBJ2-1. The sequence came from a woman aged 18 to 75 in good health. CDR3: CASSPEYEQFF.